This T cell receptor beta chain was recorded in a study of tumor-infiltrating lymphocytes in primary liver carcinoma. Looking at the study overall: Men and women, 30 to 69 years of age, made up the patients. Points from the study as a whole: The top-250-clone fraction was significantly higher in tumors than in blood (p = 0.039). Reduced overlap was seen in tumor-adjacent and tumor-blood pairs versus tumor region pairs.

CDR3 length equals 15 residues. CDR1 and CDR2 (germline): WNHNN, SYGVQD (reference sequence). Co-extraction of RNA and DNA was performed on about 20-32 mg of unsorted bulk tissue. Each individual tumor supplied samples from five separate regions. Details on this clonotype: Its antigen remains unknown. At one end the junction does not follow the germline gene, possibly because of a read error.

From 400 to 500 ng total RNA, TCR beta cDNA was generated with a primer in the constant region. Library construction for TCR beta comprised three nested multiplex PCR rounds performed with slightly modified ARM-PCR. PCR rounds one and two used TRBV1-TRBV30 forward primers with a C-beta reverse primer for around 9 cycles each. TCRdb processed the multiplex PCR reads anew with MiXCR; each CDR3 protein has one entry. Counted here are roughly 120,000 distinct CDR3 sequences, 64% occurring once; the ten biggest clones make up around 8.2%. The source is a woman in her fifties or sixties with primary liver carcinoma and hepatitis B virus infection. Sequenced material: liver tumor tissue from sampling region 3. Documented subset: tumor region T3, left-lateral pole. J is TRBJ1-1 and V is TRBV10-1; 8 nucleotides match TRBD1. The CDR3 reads CAISERQGMNTEAFF. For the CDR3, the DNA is TGCGCCATCAGTGAGCGACAGGGGATGAATACTGAAGCTTTCTTT.